This T cell receptor beta chain appears in the sequencing data of a study of blood T cell repertoires in COVID-19. Overall study: Acute and convalescent COVID-19 specimens originated in the United States, Italy and Spain. T cells, B-cell-depleted T cells, or PBMCs supplied cDNA or gDNA.

This CDR3 region has 13 residues. Germline V CDR1 and CDR2: GTSNPN, SVGIG (reference sequence). Unmatched junction bases numbered 14, after V lost 5 bases and J lost 12 bases. Per the original data handling: How many nucleated cells were present was estimated from reference gene primer amplification. Repertoires were generated with immunoSEQ multiplex PCR, while TCRdb's copy carries only in-frame clones and drops some. That table is the source of V, J and clone size, and D and trimming were worked out from the DNA. The sample consists of over 200,000 clones, roughly four fifths of them appearing once. This clone was picked up a small number of times.

This receptor was obtained from a woman in her 40s with acute or convalescent COVID-19. Sequencing was performed on peripheral blood. The rearrangement uses TRBV30 and TRBJ2-7, with 9 bases that match TRBD1. The CDR3 sequence: CAWGQGRAKGPYF. In DNA, the CDR3 is TGTGCCTGGGGACAGGGGAGGGCTAAGGGTCCGTACTTC.